This TCR beta chain was retrieved from a study of T cell changes during pregnancy in multiple sclerosis. Trimming left V 5 bases short and J 4 bases short, with 16 bases between. The germline CDR1 and CDR2 sequences are LNHNV and YYDKDF (reference sequence). The CDR3 totals 15 residues. Profiled with immunoSEQ multiplex PCR; TCRdb holds only in-frame clones, not every one. The data contain fewer than 75,000 clones, less than 95% of them singletons. This sequence originates from a female donor in good health, enrolled as a control in a pregnancy study. The chain is built from TRBV15 and TRBJ2-3; possibly TRBD2 for D (7 bases). The sequencing used peripheral blood, collected after pregnancy. CDR3 amino acids: CATSRGRERADTQYF. The CDR3 DNA follows: TGTGCCACCAGCCGGGGGCGGGAGAGGGCAGATACGCAGTATTTT.